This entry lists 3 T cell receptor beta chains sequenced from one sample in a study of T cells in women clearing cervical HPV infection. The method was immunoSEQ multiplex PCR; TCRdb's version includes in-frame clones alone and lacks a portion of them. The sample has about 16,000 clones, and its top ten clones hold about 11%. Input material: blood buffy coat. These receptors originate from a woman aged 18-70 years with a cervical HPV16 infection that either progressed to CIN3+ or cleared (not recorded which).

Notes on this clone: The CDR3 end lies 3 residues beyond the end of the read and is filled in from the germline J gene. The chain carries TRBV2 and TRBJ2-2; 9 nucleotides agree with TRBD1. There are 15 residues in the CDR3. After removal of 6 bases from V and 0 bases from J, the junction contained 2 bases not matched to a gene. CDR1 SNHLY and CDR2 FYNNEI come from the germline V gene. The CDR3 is CASSRDRANTGELFF. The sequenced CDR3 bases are TGTGCCAGCAGCCGGGACAGGGCGAACACCGGGGAG.

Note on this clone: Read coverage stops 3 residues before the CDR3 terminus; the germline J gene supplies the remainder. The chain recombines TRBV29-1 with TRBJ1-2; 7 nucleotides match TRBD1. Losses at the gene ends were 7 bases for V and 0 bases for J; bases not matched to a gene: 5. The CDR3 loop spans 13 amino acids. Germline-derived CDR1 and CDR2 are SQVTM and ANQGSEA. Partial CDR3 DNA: TGCAGCGCGTTGGACAGGTCTAACTATGGC. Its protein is CSALDRSNYG. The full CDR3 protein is CSALDRSNYGYTF.

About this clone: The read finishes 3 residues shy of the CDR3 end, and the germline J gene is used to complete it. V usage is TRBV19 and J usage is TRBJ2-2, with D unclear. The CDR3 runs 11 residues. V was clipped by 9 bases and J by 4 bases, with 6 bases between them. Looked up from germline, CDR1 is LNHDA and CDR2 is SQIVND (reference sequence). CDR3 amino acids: CASQFTGELFF. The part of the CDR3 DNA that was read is TGTGCCAGCCAGTTCACCGGGGAG.